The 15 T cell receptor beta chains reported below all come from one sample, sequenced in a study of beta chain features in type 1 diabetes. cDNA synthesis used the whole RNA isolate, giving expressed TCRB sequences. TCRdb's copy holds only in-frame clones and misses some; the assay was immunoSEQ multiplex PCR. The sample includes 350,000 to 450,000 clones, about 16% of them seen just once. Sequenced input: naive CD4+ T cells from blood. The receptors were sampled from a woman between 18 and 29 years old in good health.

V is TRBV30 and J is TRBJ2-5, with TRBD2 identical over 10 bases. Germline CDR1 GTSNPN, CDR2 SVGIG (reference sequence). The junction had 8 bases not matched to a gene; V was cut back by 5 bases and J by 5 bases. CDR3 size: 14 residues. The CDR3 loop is CAWSGLAMGETQYF. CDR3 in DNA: TGTGCCTGGTCGGGACTAGCGATGGGGGAGACCCAGTACTTC.

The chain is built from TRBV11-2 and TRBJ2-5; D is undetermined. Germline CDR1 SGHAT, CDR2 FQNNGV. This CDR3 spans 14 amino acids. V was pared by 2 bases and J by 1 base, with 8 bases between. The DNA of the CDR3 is TGTGCCAGCAGCTTATGGTCGGGCCAAGAGACCCAGTACTTC. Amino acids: CASSLWSGQETQYF.

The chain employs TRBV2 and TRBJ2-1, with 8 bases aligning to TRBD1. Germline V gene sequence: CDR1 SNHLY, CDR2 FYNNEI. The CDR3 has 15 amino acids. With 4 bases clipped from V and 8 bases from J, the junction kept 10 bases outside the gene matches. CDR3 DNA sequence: TGTGCCAGCAGTGGGTATGGTAGCAGGGGGCATGAGCAGTTCTTC. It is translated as CASSGYGSRGHEQFF.

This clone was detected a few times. The CDR3 reads CSVEGRGGNYGYTF. The CDR3 DNA sequence: TGCAGCGTTGAAGGCCGAGGAGGAAACTATGGCTACACCTTC. This sequence joins TRBV29-1 and TRBJ1-2; no definite D call. Germline CDR1 SQVTM, CDR2 ANQGSEA. Trimming removed 1 base at V and 2 bases at J, with 11 bases between. There are 14 residues in the CDR3.

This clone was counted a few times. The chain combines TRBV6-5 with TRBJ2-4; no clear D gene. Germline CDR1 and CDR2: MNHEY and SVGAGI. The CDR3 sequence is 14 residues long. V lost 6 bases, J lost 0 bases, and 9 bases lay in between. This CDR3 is CASRSSLAKNIQYF. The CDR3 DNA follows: TGTGCCAGCAGGTCGTCGTTAGCCAAAAACATTCAGTACTTC.

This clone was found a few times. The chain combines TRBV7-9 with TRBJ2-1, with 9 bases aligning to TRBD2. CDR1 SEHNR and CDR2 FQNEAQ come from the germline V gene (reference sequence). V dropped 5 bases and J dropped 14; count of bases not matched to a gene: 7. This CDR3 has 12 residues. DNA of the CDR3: TGTGCCAGCAGCCCCCGAATAGCGGGGGAGTTCTTC. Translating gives CASSPRIAGEFF.

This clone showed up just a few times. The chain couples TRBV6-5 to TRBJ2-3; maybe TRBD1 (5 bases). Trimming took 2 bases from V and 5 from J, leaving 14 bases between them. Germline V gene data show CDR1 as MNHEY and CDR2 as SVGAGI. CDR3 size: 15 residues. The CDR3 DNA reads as TGTGCCAGCAGTTACGGCCGCAGGGTTGGAGATACGCAGTATTTT. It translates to CASSYGRRVGDTQYF.

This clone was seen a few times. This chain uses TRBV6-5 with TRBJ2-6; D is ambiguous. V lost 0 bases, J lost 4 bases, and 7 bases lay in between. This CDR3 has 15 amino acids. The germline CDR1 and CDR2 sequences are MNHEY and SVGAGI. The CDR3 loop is CASSYSSTGANVLTF. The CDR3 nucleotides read TGTGCCAGCAGTTACTCGAGTACCGGGGCCAACGTCCTGACTTTC.

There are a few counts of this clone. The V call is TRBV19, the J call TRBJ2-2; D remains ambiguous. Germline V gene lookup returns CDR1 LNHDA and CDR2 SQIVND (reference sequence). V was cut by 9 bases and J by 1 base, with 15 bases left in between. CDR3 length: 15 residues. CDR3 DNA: TGTGCCAGCCACCTAAGATCCATGAACACCGGGGAGCTGTTTTTT. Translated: CASHLRSMNTGELFF.

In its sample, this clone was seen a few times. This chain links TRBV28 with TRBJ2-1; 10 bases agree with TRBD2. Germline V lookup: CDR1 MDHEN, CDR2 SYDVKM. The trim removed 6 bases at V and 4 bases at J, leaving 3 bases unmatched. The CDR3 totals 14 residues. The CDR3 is CASRPSGSYNEQFF. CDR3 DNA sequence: TGTGCCAGCAGACCTAGCGGGAGTTACAATGAGCAGTTCTTC.

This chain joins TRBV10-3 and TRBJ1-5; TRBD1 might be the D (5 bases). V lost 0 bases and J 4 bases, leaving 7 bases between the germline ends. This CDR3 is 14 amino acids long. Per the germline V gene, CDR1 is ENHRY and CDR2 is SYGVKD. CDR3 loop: CAISESRGNQPQHF. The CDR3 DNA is TGTGCCATCAGTGAGTCGCGGGGGAATCAGCCCCAGCATTTT.

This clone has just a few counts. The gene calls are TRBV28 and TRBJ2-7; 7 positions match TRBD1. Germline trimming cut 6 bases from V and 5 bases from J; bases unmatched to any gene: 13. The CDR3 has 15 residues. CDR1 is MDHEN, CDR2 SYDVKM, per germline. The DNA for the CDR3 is TGTGCCAGCAGGACCTGGGACAGCCGACGCCACGAGCAGTACTTC. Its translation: CASRTWDSRRHEQYF.

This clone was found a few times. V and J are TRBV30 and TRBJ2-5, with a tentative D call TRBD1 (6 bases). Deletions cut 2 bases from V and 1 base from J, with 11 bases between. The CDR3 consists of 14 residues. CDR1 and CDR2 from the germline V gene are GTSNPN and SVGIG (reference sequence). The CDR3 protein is CAWSSGQFQETQYF. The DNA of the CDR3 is TGTGCCTGGAGTTCAGGACAGTTCCAAGAGACCCAGTACTTC.

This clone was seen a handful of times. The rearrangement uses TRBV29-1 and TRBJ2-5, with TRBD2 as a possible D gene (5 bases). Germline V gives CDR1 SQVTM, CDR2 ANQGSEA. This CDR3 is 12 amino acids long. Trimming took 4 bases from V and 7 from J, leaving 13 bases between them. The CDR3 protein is CSVARGEGTQYF. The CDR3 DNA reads TGCAGCGTTGCGCGAGGAGAGGGGACCCAGTACTTC.

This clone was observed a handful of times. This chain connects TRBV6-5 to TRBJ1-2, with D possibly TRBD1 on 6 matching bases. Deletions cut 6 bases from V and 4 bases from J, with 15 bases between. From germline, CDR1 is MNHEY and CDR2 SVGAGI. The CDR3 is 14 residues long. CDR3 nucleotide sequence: TGTGCCAGCAGCCCTAGGACAGCCGGCTATGGCTACACCTTC. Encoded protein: CASSPRTAGYGYTF.